A selection of T cell receptor beta chains follows, all from one sample in a study of cytomegalovirus exposure and HLA in healthy donors. Sequencing used immunoSEQ multiplex PCR; TCRdb keeps in-frame clones, though not all of them. The sample includes roughly 130,000 clones, roughly 78% of them seen just once. The sample taken for sequencing was PBMCs. All receptors come from a male donor in good health and CMV-seronegative. CDR3s include the opening cysteine and the closing phenylalanine or tryptophan. The order of the fields is J gene, clone size, V gene, D gene, CDR3 protein, CDR3 DNA. The D gene is left open where the match is weak. Clone size appears in some rows only: once, few, many, or a class for an expanded clone.

J gene: TRBJ1-1
clone size: -
V gene: TRBV18
D gene: -
CDR3 protein: CASSPPTGQNTEAFF
CDR3 DNA: TGTGCCAGCTCACCACCGACAGGCCAGAACACTGAAGCTTTCTTT

J gene: TRBJ2-7
clone size: -
V gene: TRBV30
D gene: -
CDR3 protein: CAWSVGGVGEQYF
CDR3 DNA: TGTGCCTGGAGTGTTGGCGGGGTCGGCGAGCAGTACTTC

J gene: TRBJ1-2
clone size: -
V gene: TRBV25-1
D gene: -
CDR3 protein: CASSGVGDGYTF
CDR3 DNA: TGTGCCAGCAGTGGCGTAGGGGATGGCTACACCTTC

J gene: TRBJ1-1
clone size: -
V gene: TRBV10-2
D gene: -
CDR3 protein: CASSEVRGYTEAFF
CDR3 DNA: TGCGCCAGCAGTGAGGTCCGGGGTTACACTGAAGCTTTCTTT

J gene: TRBJ2-2
clone size: -
V gene: TRBV11-3
D gene: -
CDR3 protein: CASSLGGTPSPGELFF
CDR3 DNA: TGTGCCAGCAGCTTGGGCGGGACTCCTAGTCCCGGGGAGCTGTTTTTT

J gene: TRBJ2-3
clone size: once
V gene: TRBV6-5
D gene: -
CDR3 protein: CASSSAQGGGTDTQYF
CDR3 DNA: TGTGCCAGCAGTTCCGCCCAAGGGGGGGGCACAGATACGCAGTATTTT

J gene: TRBJ2-3
clone size: -
V gene: TRBV10-3
D gene: -
CDR3 protein: CATTGDTQYF
CDR3 DNA: TGTGCCACCACAGGGGATACGCAGTATTTT

J gene: TRBJ1-5
clone size: -
V gene: TRBV27
D gene: TRBD1
CDR3 protein: CASSRGQGAFQPQHF
CDR3 DNA: TGTGCCAGCAGCCGCGGACAGGGGGCATTTCAGCCCCAGCATTTT

J gene: TRBJ2-3
clone size: -
V gene: TRBV10-3
D gene: -
CDR3 protein: CAITSVSTDTQYF
CDR3 DNA: TGTGCCATCACGAGCGTCTCCACAGATACGCAGTATTTT

J gene: TRBJ1-3
clone size: few
V gene: TRBV7-8
D gene: -
CDR3 protein: CASSLAWTVSGNTIYF
CDR3 DNA: TGTGCCAGCAGCTTAGCGTGGACAGTTTCTGGAAACACCATATATTTT

J gene: TRBJ2-7
clone size: few
V gene: TRBV10-3
D gene: -
CDR3 protein: CAISVLIRQESYEQYF
CDR3 DNA: TGTGCCATCAGTGTGCTAATTCGACAGGAGAGTTACGAGCAGTACTTC

J gene: TRBJ1-6
clone size: once
V gene: TRBV7-2
D gene: TRBD1
CDR3 protein: CASSLPGQGFEPLHF
CDR3 DNA: TGTGCCAGCAGCTTGCCGGGACAGGGTTTTGAACCCCTCCACTTT

J gene: TRBJ1-5
clone size: -
V gene: TRBV7-9
D gene: -
CDR3 protein: CASSPNNQPQHF
CDR3 DNA: TGTGCCAGCAGCCCTAATAATCAGCCCCAGCATTTT

J gene: TRBJ2-2
clone size: -
V gene: TRBV30
D gene: TRBD2
CDR3 protein: CAWIRSGRVTGELFF
CDR3 DNA: TGTGCCTGGATAAGAAGCGGGAGGGTTACCGGGGAGCTGTTTTTT

J gene: TRBJ2-5
clone size: -
V gene: TRBV2
D gene: TRBD2
CDR3 protein: CASSGLAGAGETQYF
CDR3 DNA: TGTGCCAGCAGTGGACTAGCGGGGGCCGGGGAGACCCAGTACTTC

J gene: TRBJ2-7
clone size: -
V gene: TRBV27
D gene: -
CDR3 protein: CASRSGRGASEQYF
CDR3 DNA: TGTGCCAGCAGAAGTGGCAGGGGCGCTTCCGAGCAGTACTTC